A single sample gave rise to the 10 T cell receptor beta chains below, sequenced in a study of Graves' ophthalmopathy and Graves' hyperthyroidism. For repertoire sequencing, the TCR beta CDR3 regions were amplified from RNA transcripts. Amplification began with first-round RT-PCR using HTBI primers, then second-round multiplex PCR was performed. TCRdb recomputed calls from the multiplex PCR reads with MiXCR, one row per CDR3 protein. This table holds around 1,000,000 distinct CDR3 sequences, roughly 35% found once. Sequenced sample: peripheral blood or thyroid tissue (not recorded which). These receptors were obtained from an adult man with Graves' hyperthyroidism.

The V call is TRBV15, the J call TRBJ1-6; D is perhaps TRBD1 (5 bases). The CDR3 is made up of 15 amino acids. The germline V gene has CDR1 LNHNV and CDR2 YYDKDF (reference sequence). V was pared by 3 bases and J by 7 bases, with 13 bases between. For the CDR3, the DNA is TGTGCCACCAGCAGCGTAACGACAGAAAATTCACCCCTCCACTTT. This translates into CATSSVTTENSPLHF. The whole variable domain, remainder taken from reference TRBV15 and TRBJ1-6, is DAMVIQNPRYQVTQFGKPVTLSCSQTLNHNVMYWYQQKSSQAPKLLFHYYDKDFNNEADTPDNFQSRRPNTSFCFLDIRSPGLGDTAMYLCATSSVTTENSPLHFGNGTRLTVT.

Only a few counts were recorded for this clonotype. This sequence joins TRBV6-2 or TRBV6-3 and TRBJ1-2, with no clear D. Trimming stripped 0 bases from V and 3 bases from J, with 11 bases between. This CDR3 is built from 15 residues. The germline CDR1 and CDR2 sequences are MNHEY and SVGEGT. DNA of the CDR3: TGTGCCAGCAGTTACTCGGCCCTGGGATACTATGGCTACACCTTC. It yields the protein CASSYSALGYYGYTF.

The chain is built from TRBV7-2 and TRBJ2-5; 10 nucleotides align to TRBD1. This CDR3 is built from 15 residues. J lost 5 bases, V lost 3 bases, and 6 bases had no gene match. The germline CDR1 and CDR2 sequences are SGHTA and FQGNSA. The CDR3 coding sequence is TGTGCCAGCAGCTTGGACAGGGGGTTTGTGGAGACCCAGTACTTC. This sequence encodes CASSLDRGFVETQYF.

The V call is TRBV4-3, the J call TRBJ2-5; D remains ambiguous. Germline CDR1 is LGHNA and CDR2 is YSLEER. This CDR3 has 16 residues. V was trimmed by 0 bases and J by 4 bases, leaving 15 bases between them. This CDR3 reads CASSQEAGRLGETQYF. CDR3 in DNA: TGCGCCAGCAGCCAAGAAGCAGGTAGACTTGGAGAGACCCAGTACTTC.

This clonotype was counted at least ten times. This chain uses TRBV11-2 with TRBJ2-7, with 10 bases matching TRBD1. The ends lost 6 bases at V and 2 bases at J; junction bases unmatched: 7. CDR1 is SGHAT, CDR2 FQNNGV, per germline. CDR3 size: 15 residues. CDR3 in DNA: TGTGCCAGCAGGCGGGACAGGGGACGAACCTACGAGCAGTACTTC. Translation gives CASRRDRGRTYEQYF.

Notes on this clonotype: At one end, the junction sequence differs from germline, possibly due to a read error. This chain connects TRBV5-1 to TRBJ1-6, with unresolved D. Germline V gives CDR1 SGHRS, CDR2 YFSETQ. This CDR3 has 9 amino acids. CDR3 protein: CAGSPSPHF. The CDR3 coding sequence is TGCGCCGGCAGCCCATCCCCCCACTTT.

Many counts were recorded for this clonotype. The chain links TRBV6-2 or TRBV6-3 to TRBJ1-5; D remains ambiguous. Trimming removed 7 bases from V and 9 bases from J, with 13 bases in between. The CDR3 consists of 12 residues. CDR1 MNHEY and CDR2 SVGEGT come from the germline V gene. CDR3 nucleotide sequence: TGTGCCAGCATGAGATCGGTCGGGCCCCAGCATTTT. Translation: CASMRSVGPQHF.

In this sample, this clonotype turned up once. Given a much more abundant clone one base away, this may be a read error. The chain joins TRBV2 to TRBJ2-7, with D perhaps matching TRBD1 (6 bases). This CDR3 is built from 14 residues. Trimming took off 4 bases at V and 6 bases at J, with 16 bases between the two ends. Germline V CDR1 and CDR2: SNHLY, FYNNEI. The CDR3 DNA follows: TGTGCCAGCAGTGCCCGGGACAAAGCCTGCGAGCAGTACTTC. It specifies CASSARDKACEQYF.

On this clonotype itself: This may be a read error, as it is one base from a much larger clone. The V and J genes are TRBV6-5 and TRBJ2-6; unclear D gene. Germline CDR1 reads MNHEY; CDR2 reads SVGAGI. The CDR3 length is 15 residues. The CDR3 is CAGSYSLSGANVLTF. In DNA, the CDR3 is TGTGCCGGCAGTTACTCCCTCAGCGGGGCCAACGTCCTGACTTTC.

This clonotype appeared a few times. The J gene is TRBJ2-7, the V gene TRBV20-1; weak D call: TRBD2 (6 bases). Trimming removed 6 bases from V and 4 bases from J, with 16 bases in between. This CDR3 has 13 amino acids. Per the germline V gene, CDR1 is DFQATT and CDR2 is SNEGSKA (reference sequence). Written as DNA, the CDR3 is TGCAGTGCCCGCAGTAGGCGGGGTTACGAGCAGTACTTC. It specifies CSARSRRGYEQYF.